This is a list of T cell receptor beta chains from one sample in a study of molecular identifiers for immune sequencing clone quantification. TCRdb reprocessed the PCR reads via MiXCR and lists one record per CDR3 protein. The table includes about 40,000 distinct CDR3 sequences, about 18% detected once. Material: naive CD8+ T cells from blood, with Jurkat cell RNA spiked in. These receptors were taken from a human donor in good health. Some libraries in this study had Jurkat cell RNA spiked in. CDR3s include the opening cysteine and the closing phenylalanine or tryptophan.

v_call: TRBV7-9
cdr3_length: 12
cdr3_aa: CASSQGPDTQYF

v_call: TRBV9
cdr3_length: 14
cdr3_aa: CASSVEKGANVLTF

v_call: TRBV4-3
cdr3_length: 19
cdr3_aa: CASSQEFTSGRGRYNEQFF

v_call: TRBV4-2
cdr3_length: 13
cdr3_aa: CASSQEDRYLLTF

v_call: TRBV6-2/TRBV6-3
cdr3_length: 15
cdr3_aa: CASSYEDRVPSEAFF

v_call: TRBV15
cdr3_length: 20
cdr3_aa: CATSRIPGTSGSLSYNEQFF

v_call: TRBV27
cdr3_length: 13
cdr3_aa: CASSRQVRGELFF

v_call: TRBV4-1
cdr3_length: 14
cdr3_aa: CASSQETLLPPQFF

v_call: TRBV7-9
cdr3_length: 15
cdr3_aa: CASSSRTSGRDTQYF

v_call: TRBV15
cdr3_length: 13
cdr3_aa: CATSRDSGAEQYF

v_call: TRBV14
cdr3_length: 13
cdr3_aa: CASSQWTGETQYF

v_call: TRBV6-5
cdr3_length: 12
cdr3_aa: CASTRGGETQYF

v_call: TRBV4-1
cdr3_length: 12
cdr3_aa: CASVGERETQYF

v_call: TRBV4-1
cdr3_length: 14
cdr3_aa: CASSQGRIGYEQYF

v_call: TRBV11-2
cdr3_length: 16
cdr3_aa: CASSLISSGNPYEQYF

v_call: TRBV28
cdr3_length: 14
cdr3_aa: CASSFPSGPNIQYF

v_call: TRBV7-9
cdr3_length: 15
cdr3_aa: CASSFWGRVVETQYF

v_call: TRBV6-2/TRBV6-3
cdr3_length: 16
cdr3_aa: CASRPLLAGVRNEQFF

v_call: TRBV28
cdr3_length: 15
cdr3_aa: CASSSQGSTFYEQYF

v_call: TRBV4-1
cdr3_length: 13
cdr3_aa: CASSQDPDPAQYF

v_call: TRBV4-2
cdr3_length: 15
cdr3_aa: CASSFGTSGTYEQYF

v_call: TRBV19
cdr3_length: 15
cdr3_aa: CASSISSGRYNEQFF

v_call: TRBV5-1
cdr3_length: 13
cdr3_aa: CASSADTNNEQFF

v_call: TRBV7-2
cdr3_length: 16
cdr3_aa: CASSLAPSSADYEQYF

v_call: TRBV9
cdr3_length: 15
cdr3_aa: CANTATGGPSSPLHF

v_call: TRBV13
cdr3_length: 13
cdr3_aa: CASSRESTDTQYF

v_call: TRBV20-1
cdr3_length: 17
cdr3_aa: CSARVDLGWRARETQYF